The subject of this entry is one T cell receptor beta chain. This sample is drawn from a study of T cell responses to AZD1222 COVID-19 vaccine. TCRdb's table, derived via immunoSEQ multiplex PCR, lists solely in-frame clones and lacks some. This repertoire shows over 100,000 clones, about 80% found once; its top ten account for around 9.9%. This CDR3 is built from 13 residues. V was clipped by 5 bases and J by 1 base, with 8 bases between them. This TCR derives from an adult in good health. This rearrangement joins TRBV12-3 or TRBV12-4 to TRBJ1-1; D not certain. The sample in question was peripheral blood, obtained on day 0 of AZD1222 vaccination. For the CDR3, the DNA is TGTGCCAGCAGTACGGCTCGGAACACTGAAGCTTTCTTT. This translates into CASSTARNTEAFF.